This T cell receptor (beta chain) originates from a study of blood T cell repertoires in COVID-19. Repertoires were generated with immunoSEQ multiplex PCR, while TCRdb's copy carries only in-frame clones and drops some. The sample lists more than 150,000 clones; around four fifths were seen once. Germline V CDR1 and CDR2: SGHVS, FQNEAQ. Trimming took 1 base from V and 4 from J, leaving 7 bases between them. This CDR3 comprises 14 residues. All enrollees were roughly 18 to 89 years old and from 25 or so US areas. Clinical histories supplied by participants themselves formed the basis of cohort assignment.

The clonotype was recovered from a woman aged 45 to 65 who had recovered from COVID-19. V gene TRBV7-8 combines with J gene TRBJ1-4; perhaps TRBD1 as D (6 bases). Sequenced: PBMCs or T cells enriched from blood (not recorded which). The CDR3 here is CASSLGGGNEKLFF. CDR3 nucleotide sequence: TGTGCCAGCAGCTTAGGAGGGGGTAATGAAAAACTGTTTTTT.